This entry concerns a single TCR beta chain. The antigen is undetermined. V was pared by 5 bases and J by 7 bases, with 12 bases between. Germline V gene lookup returns CDR1 GTSNPN and CDR2 SVGIG (reference sequence). This CDR3 is built from 11 residues. This entry is derived from a study of T-cell memory formation after mild COVID-19. At the level of the study: In these data, TCR clusters were largely donor specific. Study results and limitations: Pre-infection memory carried some responding clones, suggesting that cross-reactive memory joined. The SARS-CoV-2 specificity of second-wave clones reaching peak at day 37 remained unverified.

5'RACE with constant-segment primers yielded barcoded, UMI-tagged TCR alpha and TCR beta cDNA libraries. TCRdb re-called the 5' RACE reads through MiXCR, storing one row per CDR3 protein. The table lists 190,000 or so distinct CDR3 sequences, 20% to 25% of them singletons, with approximately 22% in the top ten. The sample comprised PBMCs or a T cell subset sorted from them (not recorded which). This sequence joins TRBV30 and TRBJ2-7; D ambiguous. This receptor was identified in an adult woman who had mild COVID-19 (a few samples of this study predate the infection). Cell type and time point are not known. CDR3 DNA sequence: TGTGCCTGGTCCTCGTCGGTGGAGCAGTACTTC. Residues: CAWSSSVEQYF.